Below are 5 T cell receptor beta chains sequenced from a single sample in a study of shared clonotypes between healthy human individuals. Positively selected for CCR7, the CD45RO-negative cells used as naive CD8 cells excluded terminally differentiated effector memory CD45RA+ cells. Produced via immunoSEQ multiplex PCR; TCRdb's table is partial and in-frame only. The sample contains under 2,000,000 clones, around 96% of which appear only once. Sequencing input: naive CD8+ T cells sorted from blood. These receptors were collected from a young man in good health.

This sequence joins TRBV29-1 and TRBJ2-1; 9 bases fit TRBD2. Germline assignment: CDR1 SQVTM and CDR2 ANQGSEA. The CDR3 loop spans 15 amino acids. Trimming at V came to 2 bases and at J to 7 bases, leaving 9 bases not matched to a gene. In nucleotides, the CDR3 is TGCAGCGTTGAATCTTTTGCGGGGGGGCCGAATGAGCAGTTCTTC. As protein: CSVESFAGGPNEQFF.

J is TRBJ1-5 and V is TRBV19; D uncertain. CDR1 and CDR2 (germline): LNHDA, SQIVND (reference sequence). The germline V and J ends were trimmed by 5 bases and 2 bases, with 19 bases remaining between them. The CDR3 has 17 residues. The chain's CDR3 is CASSPGYNTWGNQPQHF. The CDR3 nucleotides are TGTGCCAGTAGTCCCGGCTACAACACATGGGGCAATCAGCCCCAGCATTTT.

This chain uses TRBV5-1 with TRBJ2-2; possible D gene TRBD1, 5 bases. The CDR3 length is 15 residues. CDR1 is SGHRS and CDR2 is YFSETQ in the germline V gene. Trimming cost V 4 bases and J 6 bases, with 16 bases left between them. Here the CDR3 reads CASSTSQGFAGELFF. The CDR3 DNA reads TGCGCCAGCAGCACCTCGCAGGGTTTCGCCGGGGAGCTGTTTTTT.

J is TRBJ2-7 and V is TRBV4-1; D unclear. The CDR3 sequence is 13 residues long. Trimming took 1 base from V and 5 from J, leaving 9 bases between them. Germline lookup yields CDR1 MGHRA and CDR2 YSYEKL. The CDR3 spells CASSQVHSDEQYF. The CDR3 DNA follows: TGCGCCAGCAGCCAAGTACACTCTGACGAGCAGTACTTC.

The table lists this clone with many counts. At the DNA level, this CDR3 is encoded by other sequences in the same sample as well. V is TRBV9 and J is TRBJ1-1; a weak D match, TRBD1 (5 bases). The CDR3 length is 13 residues. Germline V gene data show CDR1 as SGDLS and CDR2 as YYNGEE. The V gene lost 0 bases and the J gene lost 3 bases, with 6 bases spanning the gap. The CDR3 nucleotides are TGTGCCAGCAGCGTAGGGGGGGACACTGAAGCTTTCTTT. Amino acids: CASSVGGDTEAFF.